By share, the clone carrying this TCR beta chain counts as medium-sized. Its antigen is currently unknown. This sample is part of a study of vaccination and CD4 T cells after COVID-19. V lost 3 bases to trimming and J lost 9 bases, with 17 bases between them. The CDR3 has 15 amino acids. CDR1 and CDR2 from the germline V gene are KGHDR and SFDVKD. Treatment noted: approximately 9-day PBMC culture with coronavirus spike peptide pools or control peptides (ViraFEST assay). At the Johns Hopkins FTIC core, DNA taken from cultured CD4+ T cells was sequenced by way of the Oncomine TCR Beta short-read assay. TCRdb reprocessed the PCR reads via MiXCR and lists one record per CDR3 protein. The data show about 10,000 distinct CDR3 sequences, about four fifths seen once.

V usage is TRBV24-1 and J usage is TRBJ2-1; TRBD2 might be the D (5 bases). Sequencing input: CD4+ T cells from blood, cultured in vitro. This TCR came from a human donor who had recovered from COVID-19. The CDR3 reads CATSDPRGRVGEQFF. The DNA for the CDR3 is TGTGCCACCAGTGATCCCCGTGGGCGGGTTGGTGAGCAGTTCTTC.